Below are 23 T cell receptor beta chains sequenced from a single sample in a study of T-cell memory formation after mild COVID-19. Each CDR3 protein is one row after TCRdb ran MiXCR on the 5' RACE reads. The table has approximately 88,000 distinct CDR3 sequences, around a quarter seen once. The sequencing sample was made of PBMCs or a T cell subset sorted from them (not recorded which). All receptors derive from a young man who had mild COVID-19 (a few samples of this study predate the infection). Cell type and time point are not known.

The V and J genes are TRBV12-3 or TRBV12-4 and TRBJ2-3; D remains unclear. Trimming stripped 6 bases from V and 2 bases from J, with 9 bases between. The CDR3 consists of 13 residues. CDR3 region: CASRSTITDTQYF. CDR3 nucleotide sequence: TGTGCCAGCAGATCGACGATCACAGATACGCAGTATTTT.

The J gene is TRBJ1-5, the V gene TRBV4-3; no clear D. This CDR3 has 14 amino acids. Germline values: CDR1 LGHNA, CDR2 YSLEER. Trimming took off 4 bases at V and 6 bases at J, with 13 bases between the two ends. As DNA, the CDR3 is TGCGCCAGCAGCCGAGGGAGGGTCGGTCAGCCCCAGCATTTT. Translated: CASSRGRVGQPQHF.

This clonotype is a singleton in its sample. The chain employs TRBV4-1 and TRBJ2-5; a weak D match, TRBD1 (6 bases). The CDR3 covers 14 residues. The V end lost 3 bases, the J end lost 1 base, and 9 bases lay between the germline ends. The germline V gene encodes CDR1 MGHRA and CDR2 YSYEKL. CDR3: CASSHRGGQETQYF. DNA for the CDR3: TGCGCCAGCAGCCACCGAGGGGGCCAAGAGACCCAGTACTTC.

The J gene is TRBJ1-6, the V gene TRBV25-1; TRBD1 aligns across 7 bases. V shed 4 bases, J shed 6 bases, and the junction held 12 bases outside the gene matches. Germline values: CDR1 MGHDK, CDR2 SYGVNS. The CDR3 totals 17 residues. The CDR3 loop is CASSATGEAGANSPLHF. The DNA of the CDR3 is TGTGCCAGCAGTGCCACAGGGGAAGCAGGGGCTAATTCACCCCTCCACTTT.

This clonotype came up a few times. This sequence joins TRBV29-1 and TRBJ2-3; D not resolved. Between the trimmed V and J ends, which lost 0 bases and 1 base, there was a span of 5 bases. CDR3 size: 13 residues. Germline V gene lookup returns CDR1 SQVTM and CDR2 ANQGSEA. The DNA of the CDR3 is TGCAGCGTTGAAGACCGGCGCACAGATACGCAGTATTTT. As protein: CSVEDRRTDTQYF.

V and J are TRBV4-2 and TRBJ2-3; 14 bases match TRBD2. Germline trimming cut 4 bases from V and 5 bases from J; bases unmatched to any gene: 11. The length of the CDR3 is 18 residues. Germline-derived CDR1 and CDR2 are LGHNA and YNFKEQ. The CDR3 DNA sequence: TGTGCCAGCAGCCCGAGAGAGACTAGCGGGGGGGTGGTAGATACGCAGTATTTT. This encodes CASSPRETSGGVVDTQYF.

The chain couples TRBV4-1 to TRBJ2-5; 12 nucleotides align to TRBD2. The CDR3 has 17 amino acids. Germline V lookup: CDR1 MGHRA, CDR2 YSYEKL. The V segment lost 0 bases and the J segment 1 base; nucleotides outside the gene matches: 3. The CDR3 loop is CASSQDGLAGIQETQYF. CDR3 DNA: TGCGCCAGCAGCCAAGATGGACTAGCGGGAATCCAAGAGACCCAGTACTTC.

This clonotype has just one count. This chain joins TRBV27 and TRBJ2-1, with 12 nucleotides matching TRBD2. CDR3 length: 15 residues. V shed 5 bases, J shed 8 bases, and the junction held 7 bases outside the gene matches. Germline assignment: CDR1 MNHEY and CDR2 SMNVEV (reference sequence). The CDR3 loop reads CASSPLAGGFDEQFF. CDR3 bases: TGTGCCAGCAGTCCACTAGCGGGGGGCTTCGATGAGCAGTTCTTC.

This sequence joins TRBV7-2 and TRBJ1-6; the D is unclear. The CDR3 length is 15 residues. Trimming shortened V by 1 base and J by 7 bases, and 11 bases separated the two germline ends. CDR1 is SGHTA and CDR2 is FQGNSA in the germline V gene. The CDR3 nucleotides read TGTGCCAGCAGCTTAGATTACGTTTTGAATTCACCCCTCCACTTT. Translated: CASSLDYVLNSPLHF.

The rearrangement links TRBV7-9 to TRBJ2-4, with D unresolved. There are 14 residues in the CDR3. V lost 4 bases and J lost 9, with 16 bases in between. The germline gives CDR1 SEHNR, CDR2 FQNEAQ (reference sequence). The CDR3 sequence is CASSSRREGFIQYF. The CDR3 bases are TGTGCCAGCAGCTCCCGACGTGAAGGGTTCATTCAGTACTTC.

This clonotype has just a few counts. The chain uses TRBV7-2 and TRBJ1-1; no firm D call. The CDR3 runs to 15 residues. Trimming took 3 bases from V and 7 from J, leaving 18 bases between them. The germline gives CDR1 SGHTA, CDR2 FQGNSA. The CDR3 DNA is TGTGCCAGCAGCTTGTATCAGGCGTCCAGCCTTGAAGCTTTCTTT. It codes for CASSLYQASSLEAFF.

This clonotype has at least ten counts. The J gene is TRBJ2-3, the V gene TRBV6-4; 10 nucleotides line up with TRBD2. The CDR3 runs to 15 residues. J was trimmed by 1 base and V by 4 bases; bases with no gene match: 2. The germline V gene encodes CDR1 MRHNA and CDR2 SNTAGT. The CDR3 sequence is CASSATSGGTDTQYF. The CDR3 region has the DNA TGTGCCAGCAGTGCAACTAGCGGGGGCACAGATACGCAGTATTTT.

The chain uses TRBV6-4 and TRBJ2-1; D ambiguous. This CDR3 is built from 13 residues. Germline-derived CDR1 and CDR2 are MRHNA and SNTAGT. V lost 2 bases and J 4 bases, leaving 6 bases between the germline ends. The CDR3 DNA reads TGTGCCAGCAGTGACGGGCCTTACAATGAGCAGTTCTTC. Its translation is CASSDGPYNEQFF.

The J gene is TRBJ2-3, the V gene TRBV6-2 or TRBV6-3; D ambiguous. Germline lookup yields CDR1 MNHEY and CDR2 SVGEGT. CDR3 size: 13 residues. V was shortened by 4 bases and J by 0 bases, with 5 bases between the two germline ends. CDR3 region: CASSSKSTDTQYF. The CDR3 nucleotides are TGTGCCAGCAGTTCCAAAAGCACAGATACGCAGTATTTT.

This chain joins TRBV30 and TRBJ2-5; tentatively, D is TRBD2 (6 bases). With 2 bases removed from V and 7 bases from J, the gap between germline ends came to 20 bases. Germline CDR1 reads GTSNPN; CDR2 reads SVGIG (reference sequence). This CDR3 is built from 15 residues. The CDR3 coding sequence is TGTGCCTGGAGTTCTACGGGGACCGACGGGGGGACCCAGTACTTC. Its translation is CAWSSTGTDGGTQYF. Full variable domain (missing parts from reference TRBV30 and TRBJ2-5): SQTIHQWPATLVQPVGSPLSLECTVEGTSNPNLYWYRQAAGRGLQLLFYSVGIGQISSEVPQNLSASRPQDRQFILSSKKLLLSDSGFYLCAWSSTGTDGGTQYFGPGTRLLVL.

This clonotype was seen a few times. J is TRBJ2-5 and V is TRBV4-3, with D possibly matching TRBD2 (7 bases). Germline V lookup: CDR1 LGHNA, CDR2 YSLEER. Trimming took 1 base from V and 5 from J, leaving 14 bases between them. The CDR3 loop spans 15 amino acids. The CDR3 nucleotides read TGCGCCAGCAGCCAAGGGGAGGGGGATTGGGAGACCCAGTACTTC. It encodes CASSQGEGDWETQYF.

This chain links TRBV27 with TRBJ1-2; D ambiguous. Germline V gives CDR1 MNHEY, CDR2 SMNVEV (reference sequence). The CDR3 has 12 residues. Trimming took off 6 bases at V and 1 base at J, with 6 bases between the two ends. The CDR3 coding sequence is TGTGCCAGCAGCAATGGTAACTATGGCTACACCTTC. Its translation: CASSNGNYGYTF.

This clonotype was counted ten times or more. This chain joins TRBV20-1 and TRBJ2-1, with D perhaps matching TRBD1 (6 bases). CDR3 length equals 15 residues. Germline-derived CDR1 and CDR2 are DFQATT and SNEGSKA (reference sequence). V lost 0 bases and J lost 3, with 12 bases in between. This chain's CDR3 is CSAREAYRDYNEQFF. CDR3 nucleotides: TGCAGTGCTAGAGAAGCGTACAGGGACTACAATGAGCAGTTCTTC.

This clonotype showed up just a few times. The rearrangement joins TRBV4-1 to TRBJ2-5, with 9 bases aligning to TRBD2. CDR3 length equals 15 residues. V was clipped by 6 bases and J by 1 base; unmatched bases: 6. Germline V gene data show CDR1 as MGHRA and CDR2 as YSYEKL. In DNA form, the CDR3 reads TGCGCCAGCAGGGAAATAGCGGGGGCCCAAGAGACCCAGTACTTC. Translated: CASREIAGAQETQYF.

The V gene is TRBV6-5, the J gene TRBJ1-1; D perhaps matches TRBD1 (5 bases). CDR1 and CDR2 from the germline V gene are MNHEY and SVGAGI. Trimming removed 6 bases from V and 4 bases from J, with 18 bases in between. The CDR3 is 15 amino acids. CDR3 sequence: CASRPRGVLRTEAFF. The CDR3 nucleotides are TGTGCCAGCAGACCCCGAGGGGTTTTGCGCACTGAAGCTTTCTTT.

The genes are TRBV7-8 and TRBJ2-7, with TRBD1 matching 10 bases. The length of the CDR3 is 15 residues. Looked up from germline, CDR1 is SGHVS and CDR2 is FQNEAQ. V lost 4 bases to trimming and J lost 6 bases; unmatched junction nucleotides: 9. Here the CDR3 DNA reads TGTGCCAGCAGCTGGACCGGGACAGGGGTAGGCGAGCAGTACGTC. This gives the protein CASSWTGTGVGEQYV.

J is TRBJ2-2 and V is TRBV3-1; D perhaps matches TRBD2 (5 bases). This CDR3 contains 17 residues. The germline V gene encodes CDR1 LGHDT and CDR2 YNNKEL (reference sequence). V was trimmed by 4 bases and J by 6 bases, leaving 21 bases between them. This CDR3 is CASSLRPEGEAPGELFF. The DNA for the CDR3 is TGTGCCAGCAGCCTACGACCAGAGGGTGAGGCGCCCGGGGAGCTGTTTTTT.

The rearrangement uses TRBV7-8 and TRBJ2-1, with 10 bases fitting TRBD2. This CDR3 region has 16 residues. Trimming at V came to 3 bases and at J to 4 bases, leaving 6 bases not matched to a gene. Germline V gives CDR1 SGHVS, CDR2 FQNEAQ. The CDR3 DNA is TGTGCCAGCAGCTTCATAGCGGGGGGCCTATACAATGAGCAGTTCTTC. Amino acids: CASSFIAGGLYNEQFF.